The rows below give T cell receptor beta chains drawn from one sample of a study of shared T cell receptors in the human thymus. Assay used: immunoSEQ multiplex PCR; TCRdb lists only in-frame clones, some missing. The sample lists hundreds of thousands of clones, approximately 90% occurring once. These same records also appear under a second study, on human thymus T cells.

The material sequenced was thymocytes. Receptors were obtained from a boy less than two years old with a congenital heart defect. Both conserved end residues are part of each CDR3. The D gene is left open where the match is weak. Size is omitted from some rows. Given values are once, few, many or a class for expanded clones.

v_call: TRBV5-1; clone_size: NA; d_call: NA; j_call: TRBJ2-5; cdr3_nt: TGCGCCAGCAGCTTGGCCCGAGCTGAAGAGACCCAGTACTTC; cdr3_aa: CASSLARAEETQYF
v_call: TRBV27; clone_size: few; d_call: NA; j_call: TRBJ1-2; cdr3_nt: TGTGCCAGCAGTTTACGCCGCTTCGCGGGGGCCAACTATGGCTACACCTTC; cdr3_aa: CASSLRRFAGANYGYTF
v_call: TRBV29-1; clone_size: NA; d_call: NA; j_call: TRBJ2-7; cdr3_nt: TGCAGCGTTGAAGATCGGACGAGCGGTTTTCCCTACGAGCAGTACTTC; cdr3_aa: CSVEDRTSGFPYEQYF
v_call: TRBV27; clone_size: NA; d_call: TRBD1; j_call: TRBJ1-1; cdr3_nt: TGTGCCAGCAGTAAAGACAGGGTAAAGAACACTGAAGCTTTCTTT; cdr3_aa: CASSKDRVKNTEAFF
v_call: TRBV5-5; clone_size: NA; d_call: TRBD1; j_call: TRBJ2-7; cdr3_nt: TGTGCCAGCAGCTCCGACAGGGATCTCTCCTACGAGCAGTACTTC; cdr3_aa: CASSSDRDLSYEQYF
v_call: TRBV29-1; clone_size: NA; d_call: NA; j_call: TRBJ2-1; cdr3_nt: TGCAGCACCGGGACCGGGACAAGCCTCAATGAGCAGTTCTTC; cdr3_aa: CSTGTGTSLNEQFF
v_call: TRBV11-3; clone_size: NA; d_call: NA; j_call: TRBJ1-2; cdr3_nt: TGTGCCAGCAGCTTAGATCTGGGGGCCCAATCGGGCTACACCTTC; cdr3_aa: CASSLDLGAQSGYTF
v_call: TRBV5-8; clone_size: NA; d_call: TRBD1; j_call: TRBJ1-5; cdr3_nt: TGTGCCAGCAGCTTGCTACTTCCAGGGGGCGCGGGTCAGCCCCAGCATTTT; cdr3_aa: CASSLLLPGGAGQPQHF
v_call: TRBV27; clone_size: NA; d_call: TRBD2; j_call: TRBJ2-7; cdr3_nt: TGTGCCAGCAGTTTTGATCAGGGACTAGCGGGAGCCGAGCAGTACTTC; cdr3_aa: CASSFDQGLAGAEQYF
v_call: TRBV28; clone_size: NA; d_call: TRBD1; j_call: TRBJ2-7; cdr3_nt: TGTGCCAGCCACACCTCCTTGTGGACAGGGGACGACGAGCAGTACTTC; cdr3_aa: CASHTSLWTGDDEQYF
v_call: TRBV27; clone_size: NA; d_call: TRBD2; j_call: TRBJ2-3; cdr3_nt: TGTGCCAGCAGTGCCCACCCGACTAGCGGGAGTGGGACAGATACGCAGTATTTT; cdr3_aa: CASSAHPTSGSGTDTQYF
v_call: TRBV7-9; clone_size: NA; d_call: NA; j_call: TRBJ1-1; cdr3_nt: TGTGCCAGCAGCTTAGCGCTCCAGGCCAAAACTGAAGCTTTCTTT; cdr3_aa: CASSLALQAKTEAFF
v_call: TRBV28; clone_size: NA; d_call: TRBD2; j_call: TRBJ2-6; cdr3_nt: TGTGCCAGCAGACCCCGGGGGGGCGGGGCCAACGTCCTGACTTTC; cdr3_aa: CASRPRGGGANVLTF
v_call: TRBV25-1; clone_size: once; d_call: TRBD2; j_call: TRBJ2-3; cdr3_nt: TGTGCCAGCAGTGACCGGACTAGCAGAGATACGCAGTATTTT; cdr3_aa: CASSDRTSRDTQYF
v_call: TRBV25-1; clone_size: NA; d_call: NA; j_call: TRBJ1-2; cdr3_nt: TGTGCCAGCAGTGATGGGTTTGGACAGAAACTATCCGGCTACACCTTC; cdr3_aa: CASSDGFGQKLSGYTF
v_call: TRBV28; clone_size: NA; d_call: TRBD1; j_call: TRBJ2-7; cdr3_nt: TGTGCCAGCAGCCTGGACAGGGGAAAGGCGGGCTACGAGCAGTACTTC; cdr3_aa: CASSLDRGKAGYEQYF
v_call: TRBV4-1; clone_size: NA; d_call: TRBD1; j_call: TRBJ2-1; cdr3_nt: TGCGCCAGCAGCGAGACAGGGGGATCTTACAATGAGCAGTTCTTC; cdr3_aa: CASSETGGSYNEQFF
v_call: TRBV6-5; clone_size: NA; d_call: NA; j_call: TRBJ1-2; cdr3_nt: TGTGCCAGCGGGGGAGTGGGGGGGCTTAACTATGGCTACACCTTC; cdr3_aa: CASGGVGGLNYGYTF
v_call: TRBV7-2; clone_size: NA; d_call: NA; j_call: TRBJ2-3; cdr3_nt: TGTGCCAGCAGCCCACCCCCGGGAGAGACAGATACGCAGTATTTT; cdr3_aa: CASSPPPGETDTQYF
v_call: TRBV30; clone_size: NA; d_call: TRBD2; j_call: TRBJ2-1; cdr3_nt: TGTGCCTGGAAGACGGGAGGGGATTACAATGAGCAGTTCTTC; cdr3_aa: CAWKTGGDYNEQFF
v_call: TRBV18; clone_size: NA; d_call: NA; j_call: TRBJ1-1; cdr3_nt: TGTGCCAGCTCACGAGAGATGAACACTGAAGCTTTCTTT; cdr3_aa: CASSREMNTEAFF
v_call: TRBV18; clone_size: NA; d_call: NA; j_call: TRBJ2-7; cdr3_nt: TGTGCCAGCTCGCCCCCCATCGAGGGCCCCGGGCAGTACTTC; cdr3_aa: CASSPPIEGPGQYF
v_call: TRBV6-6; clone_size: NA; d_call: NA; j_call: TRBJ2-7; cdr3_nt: TGTGCCAGCAGTTACTCGGGGCTGAATTACTTC; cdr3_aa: CASSYSGLNYF
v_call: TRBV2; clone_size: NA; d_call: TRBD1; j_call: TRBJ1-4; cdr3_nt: TGTGCCAGCAGTGACGGGGCGAAACAGGGGCACGATGAAAAACTGTTTTTT; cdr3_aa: CASSDGAKQGHDEKLFF
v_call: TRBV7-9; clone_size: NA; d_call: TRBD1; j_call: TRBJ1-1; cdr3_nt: TGTGCCAGCAGCCTCGGACAGGGCGGAGCTTTCTTT; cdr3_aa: CASSLGQGGAFF